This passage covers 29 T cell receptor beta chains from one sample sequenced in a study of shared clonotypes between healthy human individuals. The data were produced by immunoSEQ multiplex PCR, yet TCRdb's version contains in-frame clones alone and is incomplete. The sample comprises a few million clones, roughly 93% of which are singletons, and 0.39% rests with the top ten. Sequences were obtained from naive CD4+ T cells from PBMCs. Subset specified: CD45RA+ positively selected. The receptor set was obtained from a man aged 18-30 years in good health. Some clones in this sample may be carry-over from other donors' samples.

The CDR3 reads CASSQPGTSGSQDTQYF. The CDR3 DNA is TGTGCCAGTAGTCAGCCAGGGACTAGCGGGAGTCAAGATACGCAGTATTTT. The J gene is TRBJ2-3, the V gene TRBV19; 14 bases match TRBD2. Germline-derived CDR1 and CDR2 are LNHDA and SQIVND (reference sequence). The CDR3 has 17 amino acids. Trimming removed 5 bases from V and 5 bases from J; junction bases left unmatched: 9.

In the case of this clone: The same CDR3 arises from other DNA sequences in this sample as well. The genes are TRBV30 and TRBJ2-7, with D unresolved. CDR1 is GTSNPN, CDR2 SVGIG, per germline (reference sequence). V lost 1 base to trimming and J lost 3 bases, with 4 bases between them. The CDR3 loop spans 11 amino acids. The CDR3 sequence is CAWSGNYEQYF. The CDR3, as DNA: TGTGCCTGGAGTGGCAACTACGAGCAGTACTTC.

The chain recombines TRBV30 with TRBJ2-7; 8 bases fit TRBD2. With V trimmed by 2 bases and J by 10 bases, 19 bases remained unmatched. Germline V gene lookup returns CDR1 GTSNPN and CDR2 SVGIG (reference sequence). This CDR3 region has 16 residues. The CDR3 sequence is CAWSHPPGTRRGEQYF. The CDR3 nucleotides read TGTGCCTGGAGTCATCCCCCCGGGACTAGAAGGGGTGAACAGTACTTC.

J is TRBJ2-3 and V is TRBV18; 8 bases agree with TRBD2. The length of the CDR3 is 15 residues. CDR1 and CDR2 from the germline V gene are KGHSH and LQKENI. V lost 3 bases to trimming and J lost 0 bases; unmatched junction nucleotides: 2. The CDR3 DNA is TGTGCCAGCTCACCCGGGACTAGGAGCACAGATACGCAGTATTTT. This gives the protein CASSPGTRSTDTQYF.

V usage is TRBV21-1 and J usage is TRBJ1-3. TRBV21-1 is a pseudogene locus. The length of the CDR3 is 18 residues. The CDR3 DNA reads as TGTGCCAGCAGCCAAGGCTTTTGGGTGAACAACTCTGGAAACACCATATATTTT. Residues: CASSQGFWVNNSGNTIYF.

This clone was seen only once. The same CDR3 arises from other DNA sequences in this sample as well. The CDR3 coding sequence is TGTGCCTGGAGTACCGGGAACACCGGGGAGCTGTTTTTT. The encoded protein is CAWSTGNTGELFF. The chain is built from TRBV30 and TRBJ2-2; D not resolved. V lost 2 bases, J lost 1 base, and 5 bases lay in between. The CDR3 sequence is 13 residues long. The germline V gene encodes CDR1 GTSNPN and CDR2 SVGIG (reference sequence).

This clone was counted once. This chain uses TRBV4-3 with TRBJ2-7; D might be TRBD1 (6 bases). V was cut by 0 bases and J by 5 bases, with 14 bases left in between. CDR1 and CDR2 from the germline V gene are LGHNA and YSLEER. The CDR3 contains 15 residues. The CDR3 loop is CASSQEAGASDEQYF. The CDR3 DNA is TGCGCCAGCAGCCAAGAGGCAGGGGCAAGCGACGAGCAGTACTTC.

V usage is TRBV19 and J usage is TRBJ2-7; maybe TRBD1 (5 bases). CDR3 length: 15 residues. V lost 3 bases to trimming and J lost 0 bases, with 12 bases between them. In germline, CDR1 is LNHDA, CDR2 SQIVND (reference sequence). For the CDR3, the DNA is TGTGCCAGTAGTATTATAGTTGGGGCCTCCTACGAGCAGTACTTC. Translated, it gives CASSIIVGASYEQYF.

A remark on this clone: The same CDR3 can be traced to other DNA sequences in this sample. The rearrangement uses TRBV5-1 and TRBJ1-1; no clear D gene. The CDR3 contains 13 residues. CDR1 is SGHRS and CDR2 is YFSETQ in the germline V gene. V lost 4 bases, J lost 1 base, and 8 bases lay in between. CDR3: CASSVGRNTEAFF. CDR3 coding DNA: TGCGCCAGCAGCGTAGGCCGGAACACTGAAGCTTTCTTT.

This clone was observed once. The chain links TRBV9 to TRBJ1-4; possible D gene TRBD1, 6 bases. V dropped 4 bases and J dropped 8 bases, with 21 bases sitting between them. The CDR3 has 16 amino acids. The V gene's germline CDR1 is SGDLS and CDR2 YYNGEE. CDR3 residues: CASSLGGALTGEKLFF. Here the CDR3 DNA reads TGTGCCAGCAGCCTCGGGGGGGCCCTGACTGGGGAAAAACTGTTTTTT.

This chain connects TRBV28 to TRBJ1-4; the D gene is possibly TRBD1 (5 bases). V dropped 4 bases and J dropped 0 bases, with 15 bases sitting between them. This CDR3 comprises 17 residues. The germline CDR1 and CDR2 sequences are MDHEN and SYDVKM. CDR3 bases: TGTGCCAGCAGTTCTGGGGGAGCGTTAGCAACTAATGAAAAACTGTTTTTT. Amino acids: CASSSGGALATNEKLFF. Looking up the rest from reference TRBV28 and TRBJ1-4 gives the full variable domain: DVKVTQSSRYLVKRTGEKVFLECVQDMDHENMFWYRQDPGLGLRLIYFSYDVKMKEKGDIPEGYSVSREKKERFSLILESASTNQTSMYLCASSSGGALATNEKLFFGSGTQLSVL.

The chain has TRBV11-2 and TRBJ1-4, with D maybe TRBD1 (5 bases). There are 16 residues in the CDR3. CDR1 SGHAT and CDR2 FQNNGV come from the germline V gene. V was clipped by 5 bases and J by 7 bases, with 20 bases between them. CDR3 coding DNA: TGTGCCAGCAGCAACTTATGGAGGGGTCGGGTTGAAAAACTGTTTTTT. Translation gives CASSNLWRGRVEKLFF. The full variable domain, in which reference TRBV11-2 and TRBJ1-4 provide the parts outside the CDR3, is EAGVAQSPRYKIIEKRQSVAFWCNPISGHATLYWYQQILGQGPKLLIQFQNNGVVDDSQLPKDRFSAERLKGVDSTLKIQPAKLEDSAVYLCASSNLWRGRVEKLFFGSGTQLSVL.

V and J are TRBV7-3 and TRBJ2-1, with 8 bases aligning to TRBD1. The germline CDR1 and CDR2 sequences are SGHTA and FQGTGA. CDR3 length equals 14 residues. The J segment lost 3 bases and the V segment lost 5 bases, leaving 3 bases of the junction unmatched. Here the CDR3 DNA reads TGTGCCAGCAGCCTGGACAGGGTCTACAATGAGCAGTTCTTC. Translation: CASSLDRVYNEQFF.

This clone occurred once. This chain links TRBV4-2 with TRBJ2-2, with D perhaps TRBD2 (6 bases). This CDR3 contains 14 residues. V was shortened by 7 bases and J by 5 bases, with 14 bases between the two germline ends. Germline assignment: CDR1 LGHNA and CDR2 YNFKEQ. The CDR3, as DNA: TGTGCCAGCACCCAGTCCGGGGGTACCGGGGAGCTGTTTTTT. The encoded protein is CASTQSGGTGELFF.

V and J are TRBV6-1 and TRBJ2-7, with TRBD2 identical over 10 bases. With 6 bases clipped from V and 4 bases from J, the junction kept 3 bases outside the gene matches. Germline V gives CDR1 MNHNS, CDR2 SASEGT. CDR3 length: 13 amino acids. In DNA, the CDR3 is TGTGCCAGCAGGTCAGCGGGAGGGTACGAGCAGTACTTC. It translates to CASRSAGGYEQYF.

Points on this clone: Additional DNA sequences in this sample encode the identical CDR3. This chain's CDR3 is CASSPGGSTYEQYF. CDR3 DNA sequence: TGCGCCAGCAGTCCTGGGGGGTCCACCTACGAGCAGTACTTC. This chain links TRBV5-1 with TRBJ2-7, with D maybe TRBD2 (6 bases). The germline V gene has CDR1 SGHRS and CDR2 YFSETQ. The germline V and J ends were trimmed by 5 bases and 2 bases, with 14 bases remaining between them. The length of the CDR3 is 14 residues.

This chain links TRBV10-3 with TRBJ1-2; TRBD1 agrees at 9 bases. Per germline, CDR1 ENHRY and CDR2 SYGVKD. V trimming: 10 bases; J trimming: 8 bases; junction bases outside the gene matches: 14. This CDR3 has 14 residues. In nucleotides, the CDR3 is TGTGCCACGACCTCTTGGACAGGGGCCGCGGGCTACACCTTC. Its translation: CATTSWTGAAGYTF.

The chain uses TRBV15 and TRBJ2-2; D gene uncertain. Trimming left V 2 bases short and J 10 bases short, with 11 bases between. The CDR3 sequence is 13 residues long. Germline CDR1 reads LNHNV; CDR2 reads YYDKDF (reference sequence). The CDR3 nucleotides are TGTGCCACCAGCAGACTCCCCCTCCAGGAGCTGTTTTTT. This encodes CATSRLPLQELFF. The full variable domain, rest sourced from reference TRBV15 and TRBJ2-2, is DAMVIQNPRYQVTQFGKPVTLSCSQTLNHNVMYWYQQKSSQAPKLLFHYYDKDFNNEADTPDNFQSRRPNTSFCFLDIRSPGLGDTAMYLCATSRLPLQELFFGEGSRLTVL.

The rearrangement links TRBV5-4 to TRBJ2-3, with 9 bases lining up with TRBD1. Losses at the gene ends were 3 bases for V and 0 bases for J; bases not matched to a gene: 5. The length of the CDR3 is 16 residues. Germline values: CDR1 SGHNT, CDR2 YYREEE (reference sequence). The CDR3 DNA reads TGTGCCAGCAGCTCGGCGGGACAGGGCAGCACAGATACGCAGTATTTT. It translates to CASSSAGQGSTDTQYF.

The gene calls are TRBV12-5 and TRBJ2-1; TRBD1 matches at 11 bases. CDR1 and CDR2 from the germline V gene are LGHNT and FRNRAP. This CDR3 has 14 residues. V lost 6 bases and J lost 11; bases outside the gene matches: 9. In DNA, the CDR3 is TGTGCTAGTGGCCAAGGACAGGGGGCAGGTAAGCAGTTCTTC. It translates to CASGQGQGAGKQFF.

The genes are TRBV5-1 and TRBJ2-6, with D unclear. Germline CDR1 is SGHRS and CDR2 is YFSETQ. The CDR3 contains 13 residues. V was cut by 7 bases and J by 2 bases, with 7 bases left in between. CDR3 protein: CASGSPGANVLTF. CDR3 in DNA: TGCGCCAGCGGTTCACCTGGGGCCAACGTCCTGACTTTC.

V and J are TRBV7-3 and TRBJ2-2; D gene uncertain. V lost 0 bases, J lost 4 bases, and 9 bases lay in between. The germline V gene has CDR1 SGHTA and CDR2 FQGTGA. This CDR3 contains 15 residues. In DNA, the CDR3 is TGTGCCAGCAGCTTAACAGGGTCCCGCACCGGGGAGCTGTTTTTT. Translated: CASSLTGSRTGELFF.

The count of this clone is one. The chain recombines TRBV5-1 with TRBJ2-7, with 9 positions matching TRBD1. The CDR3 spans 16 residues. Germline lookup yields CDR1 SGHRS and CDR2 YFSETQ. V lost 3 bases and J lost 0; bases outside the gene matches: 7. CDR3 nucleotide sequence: TGCGCCAGCAGCTGGGCGACAGGGGGAGACTCCTACGAGCAGTACTTC. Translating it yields CASSWATGGDSYEQYF.

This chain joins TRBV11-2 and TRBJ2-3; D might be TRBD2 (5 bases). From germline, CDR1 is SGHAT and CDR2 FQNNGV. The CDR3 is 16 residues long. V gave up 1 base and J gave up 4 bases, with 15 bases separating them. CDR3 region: CASSLVFGSPSDTQYF. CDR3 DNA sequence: TGTGCCAGCAGCTTAGTGTTTGGGAGTCCCTCAGATACGCAGTATTTT.

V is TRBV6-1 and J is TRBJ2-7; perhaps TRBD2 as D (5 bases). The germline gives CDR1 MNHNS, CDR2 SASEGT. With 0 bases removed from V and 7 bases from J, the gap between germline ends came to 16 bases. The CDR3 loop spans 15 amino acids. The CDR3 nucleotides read TGTGCCAGCAGTGAAGCACTAGGACCCATCCGGGAGCAGTACTTC. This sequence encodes CASSEALGPIREQYF.

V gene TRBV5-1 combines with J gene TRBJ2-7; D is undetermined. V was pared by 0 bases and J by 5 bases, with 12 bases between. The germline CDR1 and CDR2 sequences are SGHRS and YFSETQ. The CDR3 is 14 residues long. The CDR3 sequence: CASSLGTASDEQYF. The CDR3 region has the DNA TGCGCCAGCAGCTTGGGCACGGCATCAGACGAGCAGTACTTC.

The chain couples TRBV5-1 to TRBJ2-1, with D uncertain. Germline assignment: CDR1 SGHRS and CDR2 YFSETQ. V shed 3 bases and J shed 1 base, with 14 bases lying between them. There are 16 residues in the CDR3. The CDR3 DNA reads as TGCGCCAGCAGCTCCCTCCCAGAAATATCCTACAATGAGCAGTTCTTC. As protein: CASSSLPEISYNEQFF. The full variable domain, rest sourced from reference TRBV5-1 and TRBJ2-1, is KAGVTQTPRYLIKTRGQQVTLSCSPISGHRSVSWYQQTPGQGLQFLFEYFSETQRNKGNFPGRFSGRQFSNSRSEMNVSTLELGDSALYLCASSSLPEISYNEQFFGPGTRLTVL.

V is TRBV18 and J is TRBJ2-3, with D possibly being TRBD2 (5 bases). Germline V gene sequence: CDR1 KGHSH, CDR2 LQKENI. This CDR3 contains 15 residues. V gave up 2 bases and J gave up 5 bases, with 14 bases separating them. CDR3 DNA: TGTGCCAGCTCACCAGGCCAGACAAGCGGAGATACGCAGTATTTT. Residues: CASSPGQTSGDTQYF.

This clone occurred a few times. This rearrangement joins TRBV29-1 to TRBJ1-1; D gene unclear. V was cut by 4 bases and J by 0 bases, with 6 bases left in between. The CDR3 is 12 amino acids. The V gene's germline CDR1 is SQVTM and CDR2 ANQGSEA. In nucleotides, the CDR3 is TGCAGCGTTGGGGCGGTGAACACTGAAGCTTTCTTT. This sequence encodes CSVGAVNTEAFF.